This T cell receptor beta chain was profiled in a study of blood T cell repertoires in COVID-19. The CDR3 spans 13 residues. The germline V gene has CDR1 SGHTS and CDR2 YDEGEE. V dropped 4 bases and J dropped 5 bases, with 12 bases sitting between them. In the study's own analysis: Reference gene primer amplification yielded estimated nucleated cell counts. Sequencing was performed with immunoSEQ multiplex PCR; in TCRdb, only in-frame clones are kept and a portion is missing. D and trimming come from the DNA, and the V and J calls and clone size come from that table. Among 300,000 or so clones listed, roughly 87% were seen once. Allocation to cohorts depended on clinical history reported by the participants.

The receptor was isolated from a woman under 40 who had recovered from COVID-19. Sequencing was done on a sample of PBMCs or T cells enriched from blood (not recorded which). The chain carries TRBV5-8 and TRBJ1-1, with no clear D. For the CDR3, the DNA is TGTGCCAGCAGCCGGGGTGGGTGGACTGAAGCTTTCTTT. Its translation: CASSRGGWTEAFF.